This T cell receptor beta chain was observed in a study of cytomegalovirus exposure and HLA in healthy donors. The CDR3 covers 14 residues. V gave up 3 bases and J gave up 5 bases, with 11 bases separating them. Germline CDR1 reads LNHDA; CDR2 reads SQIVND (reference sequence). 60 Vbeta and 13 Jbeta primers were used in PCR. Produced via immunoSEQ multiplex PCR; TCRdb's table is partial and in-frame only. The sample lists more than 80,000 clones; 75% were seen once. A word on this clone: Its antigen remains unidentified.

The study's findings and limits: Specificity for CMV antigens was confirmed in vitro for three of the CMV-associated chains.

V gene TRBV19 combines with J gene TRBJ1-5; D possibly corresponds to TRBD1 (5 bases). Sequencing input: PBMCs. The clonotype was recovered from a man aged 40-49 years in good health and CMV-seronegative. The CDR3 here is CASSMMDNDQPQHF. CDR3 in DNA: TGTGCCAGTAGTATGATGGACAACGATCAGCCCCAGCATTTT.